This passage covers 18 T cell receptor beta chains from one sample sequenced in a study of CD8 T cells in Susac syndrome. The RNA, about 0.45 to 1 ug, was put through reverse transcription using random hexamers. TCRdb independently ran MiXCR on the immunoSEQ multiplex PCR reads; one entry per CDR3 protein. In the table there are 160,000 or so distinct CDR3 sequences, around 93% of which are singletons. Specimen: CD4+ T cells from PBMCs. These receptors were obtained from a human donor in good health.

The J gene is TRBJ2-7, the V gene TRBV11-2, with a weak D call TRBD2 (6 bases). The germline V and J ends were trimmed by 6 bases and 4 bases, with 19 bases remaining between them. The CDR3 sequence is 15 residues long. CDR1 is SGHAT, CDR2 FQNNGV, per germline. The CDR3 DNA reads TGTGCCAGCAGTTCCTATGAGGCGGGGCTTTACGAGCAGTACTTC. Translating it yields CASSSYEAGLYEQYF.

This clonotype was recorded once. The chain employs TRBV6-5 and TRBJ1-6; D call uncertain. The CDR3 totals 14 residues. The germline V and J ends were trimmed by 5 bases and 1 base, with 6 bases remaining between them. Germline CDR1 MNHEY, CDR2 SVGAGI. CDR3 in amino acids: CASSLESYNSPLHF. The CDR3 DNA follows: TGTGCCAGCAGTCTGGAGTCCTATAATTCACCCCTCCACTTT.

The chain has TRBV2 and TRBJ2-7; TRBD2 agrees at 8 bases. CDR3 length equals 15 residues. Germline CDR1 and CDR2: SNHLY and FYNNEI. V trimming: 2 bases; J trimming: 1 base; junction bases outside the gene matches: 4. CDR3 region: CASSEQRGPSYEQYF. In DNA, the CDR3 is TGTGCCAGCAGTGAACAGCGGGGGCCTTCCTACGAGCAGTACTTC. Full variable domain (missing parts from reference TRBV2 and TRBJ2-7): EPEVTQTPSHQVTQMGQEVILRCVPISNHLYFYWYRQILGQKVEFLVSFYNNEISEKSEIFDDQFSVERPDGSNFTLKIRSTKLEDSAMYFCASSEQRGPSYEQYFGPGTRLTVT.

The gene calls are TRBV5-1 and TRBJ2-7, with TRBD1 as a possible D gene (6 bases). Germline V gene lookup returns CDR1 SGHRS and CDR2 YFSETQ. The CDR3 runs 13 residues. Trimming shortened V by 4 bases and J by 4 bases, and 12 bases separated the two germline ends. CDR3 region: CASSVRDIYEQYF. Written as DNA, the CDR3 is TGCGCCAGCAGCGTCCGGGACATATACGAGCAGTACTTC.

The chain carries TRBV19 and TRBJ1-1; weak D call: TRBD1 (5 bases). Looked up from germline, CDR1 is LNHDA and CDR2 is SQIVND (reference sequence). Trimming removed 3 bases from V and 6 bases from J, with 11 bases in between. This CDR3 has 13 amino acids. The CDR3 here is CASSIGRGAEAFF. The CDR3 coding sequence is TGTGCCAGTAGTATCGGGAGGGGAGCTGAAGCTTTCTTT.

The chain links TRBV24-1 to TRBJ2-5; no firm D call. Trimming pared 6 bases from V and 5 bases from J, leaving 6 bases between. Per the germline V gene, CDR1 is KGHDR and CDR2 is SFDVKD. The CDR3 is made up of 11 amino acids. This CDR3 is CATSFGETQYF. In DNA form, the CDR3 reads TGTGCCACCAGTTTCGGGGAGACCCAGTACTTC.

The chain is built from TRBV4-1 and TRBJ2-6, with TRBD1 as a possible D gene (6 bases). Germline CDR1 MGHRA, CDR2 YSYEKL. The CDR3 extends over 17 amino acids. V was clipped by 1 base and J by 2 bases, with 12 bases between them. CDR3 residues: CASSQAGVITGANVLTF. CDR3 DNA sequence: TGCGCCAGCAGCCAAGCAGGGGTAATAACTGGGGCCAACGTCCTGACTTTC.

The rearrangement links TRBV2 to TRBJ1-5; D is unresolved. The V end was cut by 3 bases, the J end by 7 bases, with 16 bases between. This CDR3 comprises 15 residues. In germline, CDR1 is SNHLY, CDR2 FYNNEI. CDR3 protein: CASSDRRRSAQPQHF. For the CDR3, the DNA is TGTGCCAGCAGTGATAGGCGGAGGAGTGCGCAGCCCCAGCATTTT.

In DNA, the CDR3 is TGCGCCAGCAGCTCGACAGGGTCGGACGGAAACACCATATATTTT. The encoded protein is CASSSTGSDGNTIYF. This chain joins TRBV5-1 and TRBJ1-3; 7 bases map to TRBD1. The J segment lost 4 bases and the V segment lost 3 bases, leaving 7 bases of the junction unmatched. CDR3 length equals 15 residues. CDR1 SGHRS and CDR2 YFSETQ come from the germline V gene.

Here the CDR3 DNA reads TGCAGCGTTGATTATAGCGGGGGGGCCGCAGATACGCAGTATTTT. Translating gives CSVDYSGGAADTQYF. V gene TRBV29-1 combines with J gene TRBJ2-3; 11 bases fit TRBD2. Germline V gene data show CDR1 as SQVTM and CDR2 as ANQGSEA. The CDR3 totals 15 residues. V was pared by 3 bases and J by 4 bases, with 6 bases of the junction left unmatched.

J is TRBJ1-4 and V is TRBV29-1, with D possibly TRBD1 on 5 matching bases. The CDR3 runs 11 residues. Trimming removed 4 bases from V and 5 bases from J, with 5 bases in between. The V gene's germline CDR1 is SQVTM and CDR2 ANQGSEA. DNA of the CDR3: TGCAGCGTTGGGGACAATGAAAAACTGTTTTTT. Translating gives CSVGDNEKLFF. Using reference TRBV29-1 and TRBJ1-4 for the parts outside the CDR3, the full variable domain is SAVISQKPSRDICQRGTSLTIQCQVDSQVTMMFWYRQQPGQSLTLIATANQGSEATYESGFVIDKFPISRPNLTFSTLTVSNMSPEDSSIYLCSVGDNEKLFFGSGTQLSVL.

This chain links TRBV20-1 with TRBJ2-1; 11 nucleotides agree with TRBD2. Germline V gene data show CDR1 as DFQATT and CDR2 as SNEGSKA (reference sequence). Germline trimming cut 7 bases from V and 8 bases from J; bases unmatched to any gene: 10. There are 14 residues in the CDR3. For the CDR3, the DNA is TGCAGTGTTATACGGACTAGCGGGCGGGATGAGCAGTTCTTC. Translated, it gives CSVIRTSGRDEQFF.

The chain carries TRBV15 and TRBJ1-5; no firm D call. Germline assignment: CDR1 LNHNV and CDR2 YYDKDF (reference sequence). The V gene lost 0 bases and the J gene lost 2 bases, with 14 bases spanning the gap. CDR3 length: 17 residues. CDR3 DNA: TGTGCCACCAGCAGAGATCCGGGAGGGCAGGGCAATCAGCCCCAGCATTTT. As protein: CATSRDPGGQGNQPQHF. Looking up the rest from reference TRBV15 and TRBJ1-5 gives the full variable domain: DAMVIQNPRYQVTQFGKPVTLSCSQTLNHNVMYWYQQKSSQAPKLLFHYYDKDFNNEADTPDNFQSRRPNTSFCFLDIRSPGLGDTAMYLCATSRDPGGQGNQPQHFGDGTRLSIL.

The chain couples TRBV9 to TRBJ2-1; 16 bases fit TRBD2. Germline V gene lookup returns CDR1 SGDLS and CDR2 YYNGEE. This CDR3 region has 17 residues. V dropped 4 bases and J dropped 6; count of bases not matched to a gene: 7. The CDR3 sequence is CASSFGTSGGAVNEQFF. Here the CDR3 DNA reads TGTGCCAGCAGCTTCGGGACTAGCGGGGGGGCGGTCAATGAGCAGTTCTTC.

This chain links TRBV7-9 with TRBJ2-1, with D possibly being TRBD2 (6 bases). Germline assignment: CDR1 SEHNR and CDR2 FQNEAQ (reference sequence). Trimming cost V 2 bases and J 3 bases, with 14 bases left between them. The CDR3 length is 16 residues. The CDR3 region is CASSLTKAGSYNEQFF. CDR3 DNA: TGTGCCAGCAGCTTAACAAAGGCGGGGAGCTACAATGAGCAGTTCTTC.

V usage is TRBV29-1 and J usage is TRBJ2-1; 7 bases match TRBD2. The CDR3 spans 14 residues. V gave up 5 bases and J gave up 4 bases; unmatched junction bases: 8. Looked up from germline, CDR1 is SQVTM and CDR2 is ANQGSEA. In DNA, the CDR3 is TGCAGCGTTACAGCGGGGCGACGGTACAATGAGCAGTTCTTC. Its protein is CSVTAGRRYNEQFF.

The gene calls are TRBV5-1 and TRBJ2-6; the D gene is possibly TRBD2 (5 bases). Germline V gene lookup returns CDR1 SGHRS and CDR2 YFSETQ. V was clipped by 0 bases and J by 0 bases, with 16 bases between them. CDR3 size: 19 residues. The CDR3 coding sequence is TGCGCCAGCAGCTTGGGGGCGGGCGCAAAACACTCTGGGGCCAACGTCCTGACTTTC. The encoded protein is CASSLGAGAKHSGANVLTF.

V gene TRBV4-2 combines with J gene TRBJ2-3, with a weak D call TRBD2 (7 bases). The V gene's germline CDR1 is LGHNA and CDR2 YNFKEQ. CDR3 length: 17 residues. Trimming took off 1 base at V and 0 bases at J, with 14 bases between the two ends. The CDR3 region is CASSQVTGGRSTDTQYF. CDR3 nucleotide sequence: TGTGCCAGCAGCCAAGTAACCGGGGGGCGTAGCACAGATACGCAGTATTTT.